One sample yielded the 27 T cell receptor beta chains listed below, sequenced in a study of control samples from healthy donors and cancer patients. Method: immunoSEQ multiplex PCR; TCRdb's copy keeps in-frame clones and lacks some. The repertoire holds tens of thousands of clones, with more than 75% as singletons. Sequences were obtained from PBMCs. These receptors all come from a man aged 45-65 years with lung cancer.

The V call is TRBV9, the J call TRBJ1-2; TRBD1 agrees at 12 bases. The CDR3 has 15 amino acids. Germline CDR1 SGDLS, CDR2 YYNGEE. V trimming: 4 bases; J trimming: 4 bases; junction bases outside the gene matches: 5. CDR3 coding DNA: TGTGCCAGCAGCTTGGGGACAGGGGGCGCCTATGGCTACACCTTC. As protein: CASSLGTGGAYGYTF. The full variable domain, completed using reference TRBV9 and TRBJ1-2, is DSGVTQTPKHLITATGQRVTLRCSPRSGDLSVYWYQQSLDQGLQFLIQYYNGEERAKGNILERFSAQQFPDLHSELNLSSLELGDSALYFCASSLGTGGAYGYTFGSGTRLTVV.

The chain links TRBV5-4 to TRBJ1-1; no definite D call. V was pared by 1 base and J by 1 base, with 8 bases between. The germline gives CDR1 SGHNT, CDR2 YYREEE (reference sequence). The CDR3 length is 14 residues. CDR3 amino acids: CASSLRGQNTEAFF. The CDR3 DNA is TGTGCCAGCAGCTTGCGGGGTCAGAACACTGAAGCTTTCTTT.

The chain couples TRBV29-1 to TRBJ1-1, with 8 bases identical to TRBD1. Germline V gene data show CDR1 as SQVTM and CDR2 as ANQGSEA. Trimming removed 4 bases from V and 5 bases from J; junction bases left unmatched: 3. There are 12 residues in the CDR3. The CDR3 DNA follows: TGCAGCGTTGCGGACAGGGTAACTGAAGCTTTCTTT. It translates to CSVADRVTEAFF.

The chain employs TRBV6-5 and TRBJ1-2, with D possibly matching TRBD1 (6 bases). CDR1 and CDR2 (germline): MNHEY, SVGAGI. The CDR3 spans 15 residues. Trimming removed 3 bases at V and 4 bases at J, with 15 bases between. The chain's CDR3 is CASSYGAGVSYGYTF. DNA of the CDR3: TGTGCCAGCAGTTATGGGGCAGGGGTGAGCTATGGCTACACCTTC.

The V and J genes are TRBV7-6 and TRBJ2-7, with a possible D match to TRBD2 (5 bases). With 0 bases removed from V and 2 bases from J, the gap between germline ends came to 11 bases. In germline, CDR1 is SGHVS, CDR2 FNYEAQ. CDR3 length equals 15 residues. The CDR3 is CASSLASGLTYEQYF. The CDR3 DNA is TGTGCCAGCAGCTTAGCTTCAGGACTTACCTACGAGCAGTACTTC.

The rearrangement joins TRBV3-1 (or the pseudogene TRBV3-2) to TRBJ1-2; D uncertain. Trimming cost V 0 bases and J 2 bases, with 10 bases left between them. CDR1 and CDR2 (germline): LGHDT, YNNKEL (reference sequence). CDR3 length: 15 residues. DNA of the CDR3: TGTGCCAGCAGCCAAGATAATCTCAGGAACTATGGCTACACCTTC. It codes for CASSQDNLRNYGYTF.

V and J are TRBV6-5 and TRBJ2-1, with 7 nucleotides matching TRBD2. The CDR3 is 16 amino acids. The V and J ends lost 1 base and 8 bases, in that order; junction bases with no gene match: 11. Germline V CDR1 and CDR2: MNHEY, SVGAGI. DNA of the CDR3: TGTGCCAGCAGTTACTTGAGCGGGGCTACCTGGCATGAGCAGTTCTTC. It is translated as CASSYLSGATWHEQFF.

The gene calls are TRBV27 and TRBJ1-5; possible D gene TRBD1, 6 bases. The ends were cut back, 6 bases at V and 6 bases at J, with 15 bases in the middle. The germline V gene encodes CDR1 MNHEY and CDR2 SMNVEV (reference sequence). The CDR3 has 14 residues. In nucleotides, the CDR3 is TGTGCCAGCAGCCGAGGACAGTTCGGTCAGCCCCAGCATTTT. Protein: CASSRGQFGQPQHF.

The chain recombines TRBV18 with TRBJ1-3; tentative D call: TRBD1 (5 bases). The CDR3 extends over 16 amino acids. The V and J ends lost 2 bases and 1 base respectively, with 12 bases between them. The V gene's germline CDR1 is KGHSH and CDR2 LQKENI. The CDR3 DNA reads TGTGCCAGCTCACCATGGGACGGTGGATCTGGAAACACCATATATTTT. Protein sequence: CASSPWDGGSGNTIYF.

The chain is built from TRBV7-2 and TRBJ2-6, with TRBD2 identical over 9 bases. Germline values: CDR1 SGHTA, CDR2 FQGNSA. The CDR3 length is 19 residues. With V trimmed by 2 bases and J by 3 bases, 11 bases remained unmatched. The CDR3 DNA is TGTGCCAGCAGCTTAAGTTTTGGACTAGCGTCAGGTGGGGCCAACGTCCTGACTTTC. Protein product: CASSLSFGLASGGANVLTF.

This sequence joins TRBV19 and TRBJ1-1; TRBD1 matches at 8 bases. The CDR3 extends over 13 amino acids. V lost 5 bases to trimming and J lost 6 bases; unmatched junction nucleotides: 5. Per germline, CDR1 LNHDA and CDR2 SQIVND (reference sequence). The CDR3 is CASSFTGGAEAFF. CDR3 DNA: TGTGCCAGTAGTTTCACAGGGGGAGCTGAAGCTTTCTTT.

This clone was found once. A read error may produce the germline difference seen at one junction end. The chain has TRBV24-1 and TRBJ1-5, with a tentative D call TRBD1 (5 bases). CDR3 length: 16 residues. CDR1 and CDR2 (germline): KGHDR, SFDVKD. In DNA form, the CDR3 reads TGTGCCACCAGTGATTCCAAGGGACTGCCCAATGAGCCCCAGCATTTT. Amino acid sequence: CATSDSKGLPNEPQHF.

This clone is a singleton in its sample. The chain links TRBV7-3 to TRBJ2-3; 10 bases agree with TRBD2. The trim removed 5 bases at V and 2 bases at J, leaving 7 bases unmatched. This CDR3 spans 16 amino acids. CDR1 is SGHTA, CDR2 FQGTGA, per germline. The CDR3 sequence is CASSPQGLAVTDTQYF. CDR3 bases: TGTGCCAGCAGCCCCCAAGGACTAGCGGTCACAGATACGCAGTATTTT.

The chain recombines TRBV12-3 or TRBV12-4 with TRBJ2-5; D is unresolved. The CDR3 consists of 11 residues. V lost 2 bases and J 6 bases, leaving 4 bases between the germline ends. The CDR3 region has the DNA TGTGCCAGCAGTTTATGGCAGACCCAGTACTTC. Protein sequence: CASSLWQTQYF.

This clone has just one count. The gene calls are TRBV21-1 and TRBJ2-5; TRBD1, the table's D call, was not compared with the DNA. TRBV21-1 is recorded as a pseudogene. The CDR3 has 14 amino acids. The CDR3 nucleotides read TGTGCCAGCAGCAAAAGGGGGCGAAGAGAGACCCAGTACTTC. It codes for CASSKRGRRETQYF.

This rearrangement joins TRBV21-1 to TRBJ2-2. TRBV21-1 is an annotated pseudogene. There are 15 residues in the CDR3. In nucleotides, the CDR3 is TGTGCCAGCAGCAAGGTGGAGGGGGGCACCGGGGAGCTGTTTTTT. Protein sequence: CASSKVEGGTGELFF.

The J gene is TRBJ2-4, the V gene TRBV19, with 10 bases fitting TRBD1. The CDR3 contains 15 residues. J lost 6 bases, V lost 6 bases, and 8 bases had no gene match. The germline CDR1 and CDR2 sequences are LNHDA and SQIVND (reference sequence). CDR3 nucleotide sequence: TGTGCCAGTAGACCATTGACAGGGGGCGGAAACATTCAGTACTTC. This gives the protein CASRPLTGGGNIQYF.

Here the CDR3 reads CASSPGGSFTEAFF. CDR3 nucleotides: TGTGCCAGCTCACCAGGGGGAAGTTTCACTGAAGCTTTCTTT. V usage is TRBV18 and J usage is TRBJ1-1; TRBD1 is a possible D gene (5 bases). V lost 2 bases and J 4 bases, leaving 11 bases between the germline ends. The CDR3 is 14 amino acids. CDR1 is KGHSH and CDR2 is LQKENI in the germline V gene.

V usage is TRBV6-1 and J usage is TRBJ2-7, with 8 bases matching TRBD1. Trimming cost V 0 bases and J 3 bases; bases outside gene matches: 4. The CDR3 totals 15 residues. Germline V gene data show CDR1 as MNHNS and CDR2 as SASEGT. The DNA of the CDR3 is TGTGCCAGCAGTGAAGCACCCGGACAGGGCTACGAGCAGTACTTC. This codes for CASSEAPGQGYEQYF.

This chain uses TRBV7-2 with TRBJ1-3; D uncertain. V lost 2 bases, J lost 0 bases, and 8 bases lay in between. The CDR3 runs to 15 residues. Germline assignment: CDR1 SGHTA and CDR2 FQGNSA. This chain's CDR3 is CASSLQFPSGNTIYF. Written as DNA, the CDR3 is TGTGCCAGCAGCTTACAGTTCCCCTCTGGAAACACCATATATTTT. Drawing the rest from reference TRBV7-2 and TRBJ1-3, the complete variable domain is GAGVSQSPSNKVTEKGKDVELRCDPISGHTALYWYRQSLGQGLEFLIYFQGNSAPDKSGLPSDRFSAERTGGSVSTLTIQRTQQEDSAVYLCASSLQFPSGNTIYFGEGSWLTVV.

Only one count was recorded for this clone. This chain links TRBV5-4 with TRBJ2-3; 12 bases match TRBD1. V gave up 0 bases and J gave up 4 bases; unmatched junction bases: 6. CDR1 and CDR2 from the germline V gene are SGHNT and YYREEE (reference sequence). CDR3 length: 17 residues. The DNA of the CDR3 is TGTGCCAGCAGCTTGGGCCGCCGGGACAGGGGGCCAGATACGCAGTATTTT. This translates into CASSLGRRDRGPDTQYF.

The chain employs TRBV6-5 and TRBJ2-7, with TRBD1 identical over 8 bases. V lost 7 bases to trimming and J lost 3 bases; unmatched junction nucleotides: 8. Germline lookup yields CDR1 MNHEY and CDR2 SVGAGI. The CDR3 contains 14 residues. CDR3 bases: TGTGCCAGCAACCTAGCACAGGGGGGCTACGAGCAGTACTTC. Its protein product is CASNLAQGGYEQYF.

The V and J genes are TRBV6-5 and TRBJ1-1, with TRBD1 matching over 9 bases. Looked up from germline, CDR1 is MNHEY and CDR2 is SVGAGI. Losses at the gene ends were 6 bases for V and 1 base for J; bases not matched to a gene: 6. This CDR3 region has 15 residues. CDR3 in DNA: TGTGCCAGCAGCAGACGGGGACAGGGGAACACTGAAGCTTTCTTT. As protein: CASSRRGQGNTEAFF.

The chain uses TRBV4-1 and TRBJ1-2; D remains ambiguous. Trimming pared 1 base from V and 6 bases from J, leaving 12 bases between. Germline assignment: CDR1 MGHRA and CDR2 YSYEKL. The CDR3 is 14 residues long. The CDR3 DNA reads TGCGCCAGCAGCCAAGTGTCCACCCAGGATGGCTACACCTTC. This encodes CASSQVSTQDGYTF.

The chain couples TRBV30 to TRBJ1-3; the match to TRBD1 covers 7 bases. Trimming took 3 bases from V and 8 from J; bases not matched to a gene: 10. This CDR3 spans 14 amino acids. From germline, CDR1 is GTSNPN and CDR2 SVGIG (reference sequence). The chain's CDR3 is CAWRTKGAGDTIYF. The CDR3 coding sequence is TGTGCCTGGAGAACAAAGGGGGCTGGGGACACCATATATTTT.

This chain uses TRBV27 with TRBJ2-1; D not resolved. The CDR3 runs 15 residues. Germline CDR1 MNHEY, CDR2 SMNVEV (reference sequence). V was trimmed by 4 bases and J by 0 bases, leaving 10 bases between them. The CDR3 DNA follows: TGTGCCAGCAGTTCTGAACAAAGCTCCTACAATGAGCAGTTCTTC. Translated, it gives CASSSEQSSYNEQFF.

This sequence joins TRBV5-4 and TRBJ2-5; 8 bases match TRBD2. This CDR3 is built from 15 residues. CDR1 is SGHNT, CDR2 YYREEE, per germline (reference sequence). V shed 0 bases and J 4 bases; nucleotides not matched to a gene: 5. CDR3 sequence: CASSLVSGGLETQYF. In DNA form, the CDR3 reads TGTGCCAGCAGCTTGGTGTCGGGGGGGCTAGAGACCCAGTACTTC. Supplemented by reference TRBV5-4 and TRBJ2-5, the full variable domain reads ETGVTQSPTHLIKTRGQQVTLRCSSQSGHNTVSWYQQALGQGPQFIFQYYREEENGRGNFPPRFSGLQFPNYSSELNVNALELDDSALYLCASSLVSGGLETQYFGPGTRLLVL.